Listed below are T cell receptor beta chains from one sample, sequenced in a study of cytomegalovirus exposure and HLA in healthy donors. TCRdb keeps only in-frame clones here, not all; method: immunoSEQ multiplex PCR. The profile shows around 150,000 clones, nearly 80% of them singletons. The specimen was PBMCs. The receptor set was obtained from a male donor in good health and CMV-seronegative. The CDR3 runs from the conserved cysteine through the conserved F or W. D genes are given only for firm matches. Clone size, where shown, is once, few, many, or a class for clones that have expanded.

-,TRBJ1-5,-,TRBV30,TGTGCCTGGGCGTTTGACAGCTCCCAGCCCCAGCATTTT,CAWAFDSSQPQHF
-,TRBJ2-2,-,TRBV6-1,TGTGCCAGCATCGTTGGGCCGAACACCGGGGAGCTGTTTTTT,CASIVGPNTGELFF
-,TRBJ2-1,TRBD2,TRBV5-1,TGCGCCAGCAGCTTGGGCCCCGCGGGGGGCAATGAGCAGTTCTTC,CASSLGPAGGNEQFF
few,TRBJ2-5,-,TRBV7-7,TGTGCCAGCAGCTTAGCGCAGGGGATGGGGGAGACCCAGTACTTC,CASSLAQGMGETQYF
-,TRBJ1-1,-,TRBV7-9,TGTGCCAGCAGCTTAGGGGGGGATCGGAACACTGAAGCTTTCTTT,CASSLGGDRNTEAFF
-,TRBJ1-2,-,TRBV15,TGTGCCACCAGCAGTCTACTAAATGGCTACACCTTC,CATSSLLNGYTF
-,TRBJ2-2,-,TRBV4-1,TGCGCCAGCAGTCGACCTGGGGGGGGCTCACCGGGTGCGCTGTTTTTT,CASSRPGGGSPGALFF
-,TRBJ2-2,-,TRBV5-1,TGCGCCAGCAGCTCCCGCCCGACAGAAAACACCGGGGAGCTGTTTTTT,CASSSRPTENTGELFF
once,TRBJ1-1,TRBD1,TRBV6-5,TGTGCCAGCATACCTGGACAGGGGGGTGAAGCTTTCTTT,CASIPGQGGEAFF
once,TRBJ2-1,TRBD2,TRBV30,TGTGCCTGGACCCACGGCAGCGGGAGTATGTATGAGCAGTTCTTC,CAWTHGSGSMYEQFF
-,TRBJ1-5,-,TRBV28,TGTGCCAGCAGTTTATTACAGGGCGAACAGCCCCAGCATTTT,CASSLLQGEQPQHF
few,TRBJ1-5,TRBD1,TRBV2,TGTGCCAGCAGTGAAGACAGGGGCTCCCATCAGCCCCAGCATTTT,CASSEDRGSHQPQHF
-,TRBJ1-6,TRBD1,TRBV30,TGTGCCTTAAAGGACAGGGCCTATAATTCACCCCTCCACTTT,CALKDRAYNSPLHF
-,TRBJ2-2,-,TRBV7-6,TGTGCCAGCAGCACAAACACCGGGGAGCTGTTTTTT,CASSTNTGELFF
-,TRBJ1-1,-,TRBV5-4,TGTGCCAGCAGCTTGGGACGGGTGAGGAACACTGAAGCTTTCTTT,CASSLGRVRNTEAFF
once,TRBJ1-1,-,TRBV30,TGTGCCTGGAGTCCACGGGGGGGCATCACTGAAGCTTTCTTT,CAWSPRGGITEAFF
-,TRBJ2-1,TRBD1,TRBV10-3,TGTGCCAGCAGACCAATACAGGGGGCACACAATGAGCAGTTCTTC,CASRPIQGAHNEQFF
-,TRBJ1-2,-,TRBV27,TGTGCCAGCAGTTTATCGCCGGGAGCCCTGGGGGTCTCTAATGGCTACACCTTC,CASSLSPGALGVSNGYTF
-,TRBJ2-3,-,TRBV30,TGTGCCTGGAGTGTACGAAGAAGGAGTCTCAGCCGAGTCACAGATACGCAGTATTTT,CAWSVRRRSLSRVTDTQYF
few,TRBJ2-7,-,TRBV7-3,TGTGCCAGCAGCCCCCCCATACCGGGACAAAAAAAGTCCTACGAGCAGTACTTC,CASSPPIPGQKKSYEQYF
-,TRBJ2-3,-,TRBV19,TGTGCCAGTAGTATTCGGAGGGAAGATACGCAGTATTTT,CASSIRREDTQYF
-,TRBJ1-3,TRBD1,TRBV7-6,TGTGCCAGCGTAAGGGGGCCGGGACAGGGCCCCTTTTCATCTGGAAACACCATATATTTT,CASVRGPGQGPFSSGNTIYF
-,TRBJ2-7,-,TRBV7-9,TGTGCCAGCAGCCTCCCCGGAGCCCCCTACGAGCAGTACTTC,CASSLPGAPYEQYF
-,TRBJ2-7,TRBD2,TRBV5-1,TGCGCCAGCAGGGCTAGCGGGGGGCCCTACGAGCAGTACTTC,CASRASGGPYEQYF
-,TRBJ2-6,-,TRBV5-5,TGTGCCAGCAGCTTGTACTCTGGGGCCAACGTCCTGACTTTC,CASSLYSGANVLTF
-,TRBJ1-2,-,TRBV15,TGTGCCACCAGCATTATCGCAGGGTACGGTGGCTACACCTTC,CATSIIAGYGGYTF